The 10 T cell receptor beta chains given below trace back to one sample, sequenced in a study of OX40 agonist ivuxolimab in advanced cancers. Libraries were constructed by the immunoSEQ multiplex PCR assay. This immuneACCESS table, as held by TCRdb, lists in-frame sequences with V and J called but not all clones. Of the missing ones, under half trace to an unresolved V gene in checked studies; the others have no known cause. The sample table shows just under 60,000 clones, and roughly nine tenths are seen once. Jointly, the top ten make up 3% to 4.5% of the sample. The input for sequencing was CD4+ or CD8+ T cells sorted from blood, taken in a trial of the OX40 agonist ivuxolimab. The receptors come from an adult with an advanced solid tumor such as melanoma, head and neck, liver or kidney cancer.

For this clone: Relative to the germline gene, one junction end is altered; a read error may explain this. Here the CDR3 reads CASSGLNSGAYVQYF. In DNA, the CDR3 is TGTGCCAGCAGTGGACTGAATAGCGGCGCCTACGTGCAGTACTTC. The chain is built from TRBV25-1 and TRBJ2-7; D may be TRBD2 (6 bases). Germline values: CDR1 MGHDK, CDR2 SYGVNS. The CDR3 has 15 amino acids.

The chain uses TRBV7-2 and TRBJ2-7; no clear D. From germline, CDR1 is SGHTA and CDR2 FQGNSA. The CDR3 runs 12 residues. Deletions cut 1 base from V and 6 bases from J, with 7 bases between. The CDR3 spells CASSLGVGEQYF. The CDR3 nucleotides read TGTGCCAGCAGCTTAGGTGTGGGCGAGCAGTACTTC.

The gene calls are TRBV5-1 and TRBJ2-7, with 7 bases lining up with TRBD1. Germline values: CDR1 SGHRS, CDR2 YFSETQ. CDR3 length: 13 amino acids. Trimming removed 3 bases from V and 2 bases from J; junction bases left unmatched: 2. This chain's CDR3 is CASSWDSPYEQYF. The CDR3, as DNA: TGCGCCAGCAGCTGGGACAGCCCCTACGAGCAGTACTTC.

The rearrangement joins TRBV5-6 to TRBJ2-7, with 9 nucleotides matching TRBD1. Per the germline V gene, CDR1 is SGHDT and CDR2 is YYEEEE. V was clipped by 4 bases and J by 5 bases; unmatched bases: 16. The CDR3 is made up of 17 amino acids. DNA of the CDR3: TGTGCCAGCAGCCCTACGCACAGGGGGCTGCCTGGGGACGAGCAGTACTTC. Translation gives CASSPTHRGLPGDEQYF.

The CDR3 reads CASSDGTATDTQYF. DNA for the CDR3: TGTGCCAGCAGCGACGGGACAGCCACAGATACGCAGTATTTT. This chain connects TRBV5-4 to TRBJ2-3; TRBD1 matches at 7 bases. Germline assignment: CDR1 SGHNT and CDR2 YYREEE (reference sequence). J was trimmed by 2 bases and V by 4 bases; bases with no gene match: 4. The CDR3 is 14 amino acids.

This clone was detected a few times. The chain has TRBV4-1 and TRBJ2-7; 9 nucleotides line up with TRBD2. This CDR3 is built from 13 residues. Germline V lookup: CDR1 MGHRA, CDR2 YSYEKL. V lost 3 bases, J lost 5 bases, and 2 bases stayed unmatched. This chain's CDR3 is CASSQTSGDEQYF. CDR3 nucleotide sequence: TGCGCCAGCAGCCAGACTAGCGGAGACGAGCAGTACTTC.

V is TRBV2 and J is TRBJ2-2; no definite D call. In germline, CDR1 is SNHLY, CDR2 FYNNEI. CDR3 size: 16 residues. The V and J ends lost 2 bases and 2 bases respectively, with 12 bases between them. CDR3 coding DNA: TGTGCCAGCAGTGAATGGCTACCGACTAACACCGGGGAGCTGTTTTTT. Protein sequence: CASSEWLPTNTGELFF.

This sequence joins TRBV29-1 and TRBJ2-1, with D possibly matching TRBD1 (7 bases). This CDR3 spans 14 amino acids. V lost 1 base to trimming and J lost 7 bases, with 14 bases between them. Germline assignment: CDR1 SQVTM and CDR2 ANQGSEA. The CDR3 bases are TGCAGCGTTGAAGGAGACAGGGCGGGGAATGAGCAGTTCTTC. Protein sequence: CSVEGDRAGNEQFF.

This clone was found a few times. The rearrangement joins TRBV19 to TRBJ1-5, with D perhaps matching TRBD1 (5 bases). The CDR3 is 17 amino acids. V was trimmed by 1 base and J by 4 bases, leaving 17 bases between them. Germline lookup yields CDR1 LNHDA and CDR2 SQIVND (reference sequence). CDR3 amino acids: CASSIVQGTPPNQPQHF. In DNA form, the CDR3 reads TGTGCCAGTAGTATAGTTCAGGGTACGCCCCCAAATCAGCCCCAGCATTTT.

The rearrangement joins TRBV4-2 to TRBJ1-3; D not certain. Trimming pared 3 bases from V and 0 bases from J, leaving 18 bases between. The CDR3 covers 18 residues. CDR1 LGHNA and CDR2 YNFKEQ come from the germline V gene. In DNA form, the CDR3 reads TGTGCCAGCAGCCACCAGCCCCCCTCGCGGGCCTCTGGAAACACCATATATTTT. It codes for CASSHQPPSRASGNTIYF.